Below, 12 T cell receptor beta chains from the same sample are listed, as sequenced in a study of T cells after yellow fever vaccination. Via MiXCR, TCRdb re-called the 5' RACE reads, giving one row per CDR3 protein. This table holds under 600,000 distinct CDR3 sequences, roughly 13% found once. Sequenced here: PBMCs, sampled on the day of the yellow fever booster vaccination. All receptors come from a man aged 30-40 years who received the YFV17D yellow fever vaccine.

This clonotype was observed a handful of times. The rearrangement joins TRBV10-3 to TRBJ2-2; a weak D match, TRBD2 (5 bases). The germline V and J ends were trimmed by 8 bases and 5 bases, with 12 bases remaining between them. CDR3 length: 13 residues. Germline V lookup: CDR1 ENHRY, CDR2 SYGVKD. DNA of the CDR3: TGTGCCATCGGGAGTAGTAGGACCGGGGAGCTGTTTTTT. This encodes CAIGSSRTGELFF.

This chain links TRBV29-1 with TRBJ1-1; D gene ambiguous. This CDR3 contains 13 residues. The V end lost 1 base, the J end lost 3 bases, and 9 bases lay between the germline ends. The germline V gene encodes CDR1 SQVTM and CDR2 ANQGSEA. CDR3 loop: CSVEGVRDTEAFF. The CDR3 DNA sequence: TGCAGCGTTGAAGGGGTTCGCGACACTGAAGCTTTCTTT.

This clonotype was counted only a few times. CDR3 residues: CASTPDGGRQPQHF. In DNA, the CDR3 is TGTGCCAGCACTCCAGATGGGGGTCGGCAGCCCCAGCATTTT. The gene calls are TRBV6-2 or TRBV6-3 and TRBJ1-5; D may be TRBD1 (5 bases). Germline loops: CDR1 MNHEY, CDR2 SVGEGT. Trimming pared 7 bases from V and 7 bases from J, leaving 17 bases between. CDR3 length: 14 residues.

The V gene is TRBV7-9, the J gene TRBJ1-5, with 8 positions matching TRBD1. The J segment lost 9 bases and the V segment lost 5 bases, leaving 12 bases of the junction unmatched. In germline, CDR1 is SEHNR, CDR2 FQNEAQ (reference sequence). The CDR3 loop spans 15 amino acids. CDR3: CASSLILGQEGPQHF. In DNA form, the CDR3 reads TGTGCCAGCAGCCTCATATTGGGACAGGAAGGGCCCCAGCATTTT.

This clonotype has more than one count but fewer than ten. The chain couples TRBV12-3 or TRBV12-4 to TRBJ2-3; a weak D match, TRBD2 (6 bases). Between the trimmed V and J ends, which lost 1 base and 5 bases, there was a span of 16 bases. This CDR3 comprises 16 residues. CDR3 sequence: CASSLGVSGRQDTQYF. DNA for the CDR3: TGTGCCAGCAGTTTAGGGGTTAGCGGCCGTCAAGATACGCAGTATTTT.

This clonotype was seen more than once but under ten times. The gene calls are TRBV5-1 and TRBJ1-1; D not resolved. V lost 0 bases, J lost 5 bases, and 8 bases lay in between. CDR1 is SGHRS, CDR2 YFSETQ, per germline. CDR3 length: 13 residues. The CDR3 region is CASSLEARTEAFF. CDR3 DNA sequence: TGCGCCAGCAGCTTGGAGGCGAGAACTGAAGCTTTCTTT.

The table lists this clonotype with a few counts. The V gene is TRBV15, the J gene TRBJ2-5; possible D gene TRBD2, 7 bases. The CDR3 is 16 residues long. Deletions cut 4 bases from V and 1 base from J, with 16 bases between. The germline V gene encodes CDR1 LNHNV and CDR2 YYDKDF (reference sequence). For the CDR3, the DNA is TGTGCCACCAGCATTCGAGGGGGGGCAGCCCAAGAGACCCAGTACTTC. It is translated as CATSIRGGAAQETQYF.

This clonotype was detected only a few times. The chain combines TRBV5-1 with TRBJ1-1, with D perhaps TRBD1 (5 bases). V was shortened by 6 bases and J by 10 bases, with 13 bases between the two germline ends. The germline CDR1 and CDR2 sequences are SGHRS and YFSETQ. This CDR3 has 11 amino acids. CDR3 protein: CASNSGFSAFF. The CDR3 bases are TGCGCCAGCAACTCAGGGTTTTCAGCTTTCTTT.

This clonotype was detected only a few times. V gene TRBV7-8 combines with J gene TRBJ2-3, with 10 bases aligning to TRBD2. Unmatched junction bases numbered 7, after V lost 2 bases and J lost 2 bases. The CDR3 consists of 17 residues. From germline, CDR1 is SGHVS and CDR2 FQNEAQ. The DNA of the CDR3 is TGTGCCAGCAGCTTAATCTTAGCGGGAGGATCCACAGATACGCAGTATTTT. It encodes CASSLILAGGSTDTQYF.

The genes are TRBV7-2 and TRBJ2-7; D is undetermined. This CDR3 comprises 14 residues. CDR1 is SGHTA and CDR2 is FQGNSA in the germline V gene. Trimming left V 1 base short and J 0 bases short, with 7 bases between. The CDR3 region is CASSLEGISYEQYF. In DNA form, the CDR3 reads TGTGCCAGCAGCTTAGAAGGAATCTCCTACGAGCAGTACTTC. Full variable domain (remainder filled in from reference TRBV7-2 and TRBJ2-7): GAGVSQSPSNKVTEKGKDVELRCDPISGHTALYWYRQSLGQGLEFLIYFQGNSAPDKSGLPSDRFSAERTGGSVSTLTIQRTQQEDSAVYLCASSLEGISYEQYFGPGTRLTVT.

The chain employs TRBV2 and TRBJ1-5, with D tentatively TRBD1 (5 bases). CDR1 SNHLY and CDR2 FYNNEI come from the germline V gene. The ends were cut back, 5 bases at V and 1 base at J, with 21 bases in the middle. CDR3 length: 18 amino acids. For the CDR3, the DNA is TGTGCCAGCAGTTTCGTCTGGGAGGGACGGGGGAGCAATCAGCCCCAGCATTTT. Translating gives CASSFVWEGRGSNQPQHF.

This clonotype was observed a few times. The rearrangement uses TRBV29-1 and TRBJ2-1; D is unresolved. The V gene's germline CDR1 is SQVTM and CDR2 ANQGSEA. V was trimmed by 4 bases and J by 0 bases, leaving 13 bases between them. CDR3 size: 15 residues. The DNA of the CDR3 is TGCAGCGTTGTAGTAGGGCTGGTCTCCTACAATGAGCAGTTCTTC. Protein: CSVVVGLVSYNEQFF.